This note documents a single T cell receptor beta chain sequence. This entry comes from a study of OX40 agonist ivuxolimab in advanced cancers. As for the study in general: Of the participants, approximately 38% had some prior anti-PD-1, anti-PD-L1 or anti-CTLA-4 therapy, which was allowed.

Trimming removed 3 bases at V and 4 bases at J, with 40 bases between. Germline V gene sequence: CDR1 MNHEY, CDR2 SMNVEV (reference sequence). This CDR3 is built from 24 residues. Profiled with immunoSEQ multiplex PCR; TCRdb holds only in-frame clones, not every one. The repertoire includes about 76,000 clones, roughly 88% of them detected once, and about 0.9% sits in the top ten. The source is an adult with an advanced solid tumor such as melanoma, head and neck, liver or kidney cancer. This specimen consisted of CD4+ or CD8+ T cells sorted from blood, obtained in a trial of the OX40 agonist ivuxolimab. The V gene is TRBV27, the J gene TRBJ2-1, with a weak D call TRBD2 (6 bases). CDR3 in amino acids: CASSFKPTNTRSPYTSRRYNEQFF. The CDR3 bases are TGTGCCAGCAGTTTTAAACCCACTAACACTAGGTCCCCTTATACTAGCAGACGATACAATGAGCAGTTCTTC.